The 6 T cell receptor beta chains in this list originate from one sample, sequenced in a study of blood T cell repertoires in COVID-19. Sequenced by immunoSEQ multiplex PCR; TCRdb stores in-frame clones only, minus some. The sample consists of 300,000 to 450,000 clones, roughly 90% of them appearing once. What was sequenced was peripheral blood. These receptors originate from a woman aged 25 to 45 with COVID-19, enrolled during active disease.

The genes are TRBV13 and TRBJ2-5; perhaps TRBD2 as D (7 bases). The germline gives CDR1 PRHDT, CDR2 FYEKMQ (reference sequence). The CDR3 loop spans 16 amino acids. Trimming stripped 5 bases from V and 5 bases from J, with 21 bases between. The CDR3 loop is CASSDGGWGGGETQYF. The CDR3 DNA reads TGTGCCAGCAGCGACGGAGGATGGGGGGGCGGCGAGACCCAGTACTTC.

This clone was found once. CDR3 nucleotide sequence: TGTGCCAGTGGGTGGGGGACAGGGAATAAAGTGGGGCAGTTCTTC. Its translation: CASGWGTGNKVGQFF. The chain has TRBV27 and TRBJ2-1; 9 bases are shared with TRBD1. The CDR3 is made up of 15 amino acids. Per the germline V gene, CDR1 is MNHEY and CDR2 is SMNVEV (reference sequence). V was clipped by 9 bases and J by 12 bases; unmatched bases: 18.

The rearrangement joins TRBV19 to TRBJ1-3; D possibly corresponds to TRBD1 (6 bases). In germline, CDR1 is LNHDA, CDR2 SQIVND (reference sequence). V lost 2 bases and J lost 0, with 14 bases in between. The CDR3 is 17 residues long. CDR3 sequence: CASSIMGTTNSGNTIYF. The CDR3 DNA reads TGTGCCAGTAGTATAATGGGGACAACGAACTCTGGAAACACCATATATTTT.

This chain joins TRBV12-3 or TRBV12-4 and TRBJ1-2; the D gene is possibly TRBD1 (5 bases). The CDR3 is 13 residues long. The ends were cut back, 5 bases at V and 4 bases at J, with 11 bases in the middle. This CDR3 is CASSPSDSYGYTF. CDR3 sequence (DNA): TGTGCCAGCAGTCCATCCGACAGCTATGGCTACACCTTC.

The chain uses TRBV18 and TRBJ1-5, with no clear D. Looked up from germline, CDR1 is KGHSH and CDR2 is LQKENI. The CDR3 loop spans 17 amino acids. V shed 3 bases and J shed 5 bases, with 20 bases lying between them. The CDR3 region is CASSPDYPGISDQPQHF. The CDR3 DNA sequence: TGTGCCAGCTCACCTGATTATCCCGGGATTTCCGATCAGCCCCAGCATTTT. The full variable domain, with the rest looked up from reference TRBV18 and TRBJ1-5, is NAGVMQNPRHLVRRRGQEARLRCSPMKGHSHVYWYRQLPEEGLKFMVYLQKENIIDESGMPKERFSAEFPKEGPSILRIQQVVRGDSAAYFCASSPDYPGISDQPQHFGDGTRLSIL.

V usage is TRBV15 and J usage is TRBJ2-1; D is ambiguous. This CDR3 is built from 13 residues. Deletions cut 9 bases from V and 4 bases from J, with 13 bases between. CDR1 is LNHNV, CDR2 YYDKDF, per germline (reference sequence). The CDR3: CATATRVYNEQFF. CDR3 nucleotide sequence: TGTGCCACAGCGACTCGAGTATACAATGAGCAGTTCTTC.